The present TCR beta chain was sequenced within a study of T cell changes during pregnancy in multiple sclerosis. This clone has just one count. V was pared by 4 bases and J by 3 bases, with 14 bases between. Germline V gene lookup returns CDR1 SGHNT and CDR2 YYREEE (reference sequence). This CDR3 spans 14 amino acids. Method: immunoSEQ multiplex PCR; TCRdb's copy keeps in-frame clones and lacks some. The data hold approximately 80,000 clones, with about 95% observed a single time. The material sequenced was peripheral blood, taken in the third trimester of pregnancy. The chain couples TRBV5-4 to TRBJ2-7; TRBD1 might be the D (5 bases). The TCR was taken from a female donor with multiple sclerosis, enrolled in a pregnancy study. In DNA form, the CDR3 reads TGTGCCAGCAGCCCTCAGGGATTGAGCTACGAGCAGTACTTC. Its translation: CASSPQGLSYEQYF.